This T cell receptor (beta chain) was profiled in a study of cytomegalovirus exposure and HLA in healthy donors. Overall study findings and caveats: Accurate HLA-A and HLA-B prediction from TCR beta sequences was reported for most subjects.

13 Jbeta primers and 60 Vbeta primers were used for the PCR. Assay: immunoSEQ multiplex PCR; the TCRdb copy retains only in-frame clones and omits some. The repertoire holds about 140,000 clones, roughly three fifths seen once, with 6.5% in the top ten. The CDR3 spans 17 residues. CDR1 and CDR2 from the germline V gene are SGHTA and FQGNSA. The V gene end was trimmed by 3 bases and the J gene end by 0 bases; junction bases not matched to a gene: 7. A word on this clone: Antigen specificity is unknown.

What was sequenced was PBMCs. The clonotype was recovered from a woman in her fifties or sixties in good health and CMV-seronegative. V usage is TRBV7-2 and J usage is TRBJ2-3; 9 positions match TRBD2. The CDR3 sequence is CASSFSGRPRSTDTQYF. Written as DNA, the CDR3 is TGTGCCAGCAGCTTCAGCGGGAGGCCCAGGAGCACAGATACGCAGTATTTT.